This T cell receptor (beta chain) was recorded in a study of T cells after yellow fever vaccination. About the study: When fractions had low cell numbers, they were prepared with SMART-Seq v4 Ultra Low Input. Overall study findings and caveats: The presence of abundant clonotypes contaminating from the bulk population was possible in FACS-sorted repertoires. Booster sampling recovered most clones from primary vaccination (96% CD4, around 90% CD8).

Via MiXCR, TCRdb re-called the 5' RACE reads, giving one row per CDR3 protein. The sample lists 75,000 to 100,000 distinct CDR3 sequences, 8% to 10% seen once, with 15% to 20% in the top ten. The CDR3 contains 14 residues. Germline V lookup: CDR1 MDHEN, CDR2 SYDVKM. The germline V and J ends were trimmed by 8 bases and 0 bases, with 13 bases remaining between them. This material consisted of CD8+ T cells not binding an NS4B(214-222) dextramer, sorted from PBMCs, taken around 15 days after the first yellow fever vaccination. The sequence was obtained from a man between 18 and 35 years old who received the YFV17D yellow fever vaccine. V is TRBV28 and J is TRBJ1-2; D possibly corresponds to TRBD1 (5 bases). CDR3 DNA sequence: TGTGCCAGCCTCTGGCAGGGAGCTAACTATGGCTACACCTTC. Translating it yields CASLWQGANYGYTF.